The 20 T cell receptor beta chains given below trace back to one sample, sequenced in a study of CD8 T cells in ankylosing spondylitis. TCRdb itself ran the 5' RACE reads through MiXCR, one entry per CDR3 protein. The sample yields 250,000 to 350,000 distinct CDR3 sequences, around 20% seen once. The sequencing input was blood, either unsorted or a sorted T cell fraction (not recorded which). These receptors all stem from a male donor with ankylosing spondylitis or in good health (not recorded which).

There are many counts of this clonotype. CDR3 protein: CASSLAGSRNTEAFF. The CDR3 DNA reads as TGCGCCAGCAGCTTGGCCGGCAGCAGAAACACTGAAGCTTTCTTT. This chain joins TRBV5-1 and TRBJ1-1; D ambiguous. This CDR3 region has 15 residues. V was shortened by 0 bases and J by 2 bases, with 11 bases between the two germline ends. Germline lookup yields CDR1 SGHRS and CDR2 YFSETQ.

V and J are TRBV20-1 and TRBJ1-5, with TRBD1 identical over 7 bases. The J segment lost 1 base and the V segment lost 3 bases, leaving 6 bases of the junction unmatched. CDR1 DFQATT and CDR2 SNEGSKA come from the germline V gene (reference sequence). This CDR3 spans 15 amino acids. CDR3 amino acids: CSASRGRTSNQPQHF. In DNA form, the CDR3 reads TGCAGTGCTAGCAGGGGGAGGACGAGCAATCAGCCCCAGCATTTT.

Notes on this clonotype: At one boundary the junction diverges from the germline segment, which might be a read error. This chain joins TRBV6-5 and TRBJ2-1, with D unclear. From germline, CDR1 is MNHEY and CDR2 SVGAGI. The CDR3 runs 13 residues. This chain's CDR3 is CVSSYSTNNEQFF. CDR3 coding DNA: TGTGTCAGCAGTTACTCGACGAACAATGAGCAGTTCTTC.

This clonotype showed up just a few times. The chain links TRBV28 to TRBJ1-2; D possibly corresponds to TRBD1 (6 bases). The CDR3 sequence is 15 residues long. Trimming removed 7 bases at V and 2 bases at J, with 17 bases between. Germline V gene lookup returns CDR1 MDHEN and CDR2 SYDVKM. The CDR3 sequence is CASTASGTSNYGYTF. DNA for the CDR3: TGTGCCAGCACCGCCTCGGGGACATCCAACTATGGCTACACCTTC.

This clonotype was seen at least ten times. The V call is TRBV15, the J call TRBJ1-5; D is uncertain. Trimming cost V 1 base and J 5 bases, with 6 bases left between them. Germline values: CDR1 LNHNV, CDR2 YYDKDF (reference sequence). The CDR3 runs to 13 residues. CDR3 loop: CATSRGTYQPQHF. CDR3 DNA sequence: TGTGCCACCAGCAGAGGTACATATCAGCCCCAGCATTTT. Full variable domain (remainder filled in from reference TRBV15 and TRBJ1-5): DAMVIQNPRYQVTQFGKPVTLSCSQTLNHNVMYWYQQKSSQAPKLLFHYYDKDFNNEADTPDNFQSRRPNTSFCFLDIRSPGLGDTAMYLCATSRGTYQPQHFGDGTRLSIL.

This clonotype was observed once. The V gene is TRBV7-2, the J gene TRBJ2-7, with 7 positions matching TRBD1. The CDR3 totals 14 residues. J lost 3 bases, V lost 5 bases, and 7 bases had no gene match. Looked up from germline, CDR1 is SGHTA and CDR2 is FQGNSA. Here the CDR3 reads CASSHGTANYEQYV. The CDR3 DNA reads as TGTGCCAGCAGCCACGGGACAGCGAACTACGAGCAGTACGTC.

This clonotype has just one count. CDR3 amino acids: CASSLRGQGTDTQYF. For the CDR3, the DNA is TGTGCCAGCAGTTTGAGAGGACAGGGCACAGATACGCAGTATTTT. The V and J genes are TRBV12-3 or TRBV12-4 and TRBJ2-3; the match to TRBD1 covers 7 bases. Germline trimming cut 3 bases from V and 1 base from J; bases unmatched to any gene: 4. This CDR3 is built from 15 residues.

There are many counts of this clonotype. The chain links TRBV7-9 to TRBJ2-4; 10 bases are shared with TRBD1. CDR1 is SEHNR and CDR2 is FQNEAQ in the germline V gene (reference sequence). The CDR3 runs 15 residues. The ends lost 5 bases at V and 3 bases at J; junction bases unmatched: 4. CDR3 protein: CASSPGQGGKNIQYF. The CDR3 nucleotides are TGTGCCAGCAGCCCCGGACAGGGGGGCAAAAACATTCAGTACTTC.

The chain joins TRBV5-1 to TRBJ1-2; TRBD1 matches 7 bases. CDR1 and CDR2 (germline): SGHRS, YFSETQ. With V trimmed by 1 base and J by 6 bases, 3 bases remained unmatched. The CDR3 is 13 amino acids. CDR3 nucleotides: TGCGCCAGCAGCTTGACAGGGGTTCATGGCTACACCTTC. Translated: CASSLTGVHGYTF.

V gene TRBV30 combines with J gene TRBJ2-7; D is possibly TRBD1 (6 bases). CDR3 length: 13 amino acids. CDR1 and CDR2 from the germline V gene are GTSNPN and SVGIG (reference sequence). Trimming removed 0 bases from V and 4 bases from J, with 10 bases in between. This chain's CDR3 is CAWSVGHQYEQYV. CDR3 bases: TGTGCCTGGAGTGTGGGACATCAGTACGAGCAGTACGTC.

The chain is built from TRBV19 and TRBJ1-5, with 10 bases aligning to TRBD1. The length of the CDR3 is 15 residues. Germline V lookup: CDR1 LNHDA, CDR2 SQIVND (reference sequence). V shed 6 bases and J 4 bases; nucleotides not matched to a gene: 6. The CDR3 DNA is TGTGCCAGTAGCTACTCGGGACAGGGGAATCAGCCCCAGCATTTT. This gives the protein CASSYSGQGNQPQHF. Using reference TRBV19 and TRBJ1-5 for the parts outside the CDR3, the full variable domain is DGGITQSPKYLFRKEGQNVTLSCEQNLNHDAMYWYRQDPGQGLRLIYYSQIVNDFQKGDIAEGYSVSREKKESFPLTVTSAQKNPTAFYLCASSYSGQGNQPQHFGDGTRLSIL.

The gene calls are TRBV18 and TRBJ1-1; no clear D gene. This CDR3 is 14 amino acids long. Germline CDR1 KGHSH, CDR2 LQKENI. Deletions cut 2 bases from V and 3 bases from J, with 10 bases between. CDR3 region: CASSPGMRYTEAFF. The CDR3 DNA reads TGTGCCAGCTCACCAGGGATGAGGTACACTGAAGCTTTCTTT. The full variable domain, completed using reference TRBV18 and TRBJ1-1, is NAGVMQNPRHLVRRRGQEARLRCSPMKGHSHVYWYRQLPEEGLKFMVYLQKENIIDESGMPKERFSAEFPKEGPSILRIQQVVRGDSAAYFCASSPGMRYTEAFFGQGTRLTVV.

The chain couples TRBV27 to TRBJ2-5; TRBD1 matches 11 bases. Germline trimming cut 5 bases from V and 5 bases from J; bases unmatched to any gene: 13. CDR1 is MNHEY and CDR2 is SMNVEV in the germline V gene (reference sequence). The CDR3 is 17 residues long. CDR3 sequence (DNA): TGTGCCAGCAGTCAGGACAGGGGGCGATTCCCTCAGGAGACCCAGTACTTC. It encodes CASSQDRGRFPQETQYF.

CDR3 coding DNA: TGCAGCGTTGGATCGGGGCAGGAGTTCAAAAACATTCAGTACTTC. It yields the protein CSVGSGQEFKNIQYF. The chain couples TRBV29-1 to TRBJ2-4; either TRBD1 or TRBD2 may fit D (5 bases each). CDR1 SQVTM and CDR2 ANQGSEA come from the germline V gene. The CDR3 totals 15 residues. Trimming shortened V by 4 bases and J by 3 bases, and 16 bases separated the two germline ends.

This clonotype showed up just a few times. The genes are TRBV28 and TRBJ2-1; TRBD2 matches 9 bases. This CDR3 contains 15 residues. The germline gives CDR1 MDHEN, CDR2 SYDVKM. V was pared by 5 bases and J by 7 bases, with 9 bases of the junction left unmatched. As DNA, the CDR3 is TGTGCCAGCAGTCTTAGCGGGAGCGGTTTGAATGAGCAGTTCTTC. Its translation is CASSLSGSGLNEQFF.

This clonotype came up a few times. The rearrangement uses TRBV5-1 and TRBJ2-3; 11 positions match TRBD2. Germline V lookup: CDR1 SGHRS, CDR2 YFSETQ. This CDR3 spans 16 amino acids. V gave up 4 bases and J gave up 6 bases; unmatched junction bases: 10. CDR3 protein: CASSPDRTSGGDTQYF. DNA of the CDR3: TGCGCCAGCAGCCCCGACAGAACTAGCGGGGGCGATACGCAGTATTTT.

The CDR3 sequence is CSVVGGRGTDTQYF. The CDR3, as DNA: TGCAGCGTTGTAGGGGGCAGGGGCACAGATACGCAGTATTTT. The chain carries TRBV29-1 and TRBJ2-3; 7 nucleotides line up with TRBD1. The germline V gene encodes CDR1 SQVTM and CDR2 ANQGSEA. This CDR3 spans 14 amino acids. Trimming removed 4 bases from V and 1 base from J; junction bases left unmatched: 5.

This clonotype was recorded a few times. The V gene is TRBV7-3, the J gene TRBJ2-2, with TRBD1 identical over 7 bases. V lost 5 bases to trimming and J lost 3 bases; unmatched junction nucleotides: 3. The CDR3 is 14 residues long. Germline V gene lookup returns CDR1 SGHTA and CDR2 FQGTGA. The CDR3 DNA is TGTGCCAGCAGCCCGGACAGGTACACCGGGGAGCTGTTTTTT. Its translation: CASSPDRYTGELFF.

The rearrangement links TRBV20-1 to TRBJ1-4, with D perhaps TRBD1 (5 bases). Trimming pared 6 bases from V and 8 bases from J, leaving 16 bases between. Germline V lookup: CDR1 DFQATT, CDR2 SNEGSKA (reference sequence). The CDR3 sequence is 13 residues long. The CDR3 DNA follows: TGCAGTGCCCAACAGGTCTCGGAGGAAAAACTGTTTTTT. Translated, it gives CSAQQVSEEKLFF.

V and J are TRBV5-1 and TRBJ2-1; tentative D call: TRBD1 (7 bases). This CDR3 spans 15 amino acids. V lost 4 bases, J lost 4 bases, and 15 bases lay in between. In germline, CDR1 is SGHRS, CDR2 YFSETQ. Here the CDR3 reads CASSPKTGTYNEQFF. In DNA form, the CDR3 reads TGCGCCAGCAGCCCAAAGACAGGGACTTACAATGAGCAGTTCTTC.